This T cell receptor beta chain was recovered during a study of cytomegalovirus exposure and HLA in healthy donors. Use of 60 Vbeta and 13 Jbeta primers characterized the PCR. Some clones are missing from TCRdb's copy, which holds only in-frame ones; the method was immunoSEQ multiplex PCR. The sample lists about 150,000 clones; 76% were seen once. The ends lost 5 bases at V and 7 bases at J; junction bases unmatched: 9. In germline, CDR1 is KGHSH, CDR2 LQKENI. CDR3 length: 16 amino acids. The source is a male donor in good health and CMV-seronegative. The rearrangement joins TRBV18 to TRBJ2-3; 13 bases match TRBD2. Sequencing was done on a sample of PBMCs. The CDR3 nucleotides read TGTGCCAGCTCATCCCGGACTAGCGGGAGTGGTTATACGCAGTATTTT. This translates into CASSSRTSGSGYTQYF.